This entry describes one T cell receptor (beta chain). This sample was taken from a study of blood T cell repertoires in COVID-19. For the study at large: From T cells, B-cell-depleted T cells, or PBMCs came the material, which was cDNA or gDNA.

The V gene lost 3 bases and the J gene lost 9 bases, with 12 bases spanning the gap. CDR3 length equals 14 residues. Germline CDR1 and CDR2: SNHLY and FYNNEI. As handled by the study authors: Reference gene primer amplification gave estimated nucleated cell counts. TCRdb's table, derived via immunoSEQ multiplex PCR, lists solely in-frame clones and lacks some. The D gene and trimming were derived from the DNA, and the V and J assignments and clone size from that table. The sample records about 130,000 clones, 65% to 90% being singletons. The receptor was derived from a woman at least 80 years old with acute or convalescent COVID-19. The sample comprised peripheral blood. The rearrangement uses TRBV2 and TRBJ1-6; TRBD1 is a possible D gene (5 bases). CDR3 in amino acids: CASSDQGGTSPLHF. The CDR3 region has the DNA TGTGCCAGCAGTGACCAAGGAGGGACTTCACCCCTCCACTTT.